A selection of T cell receptor beta chains follows, all from one sample in a study of T cell responses to AZD1222 COVID-19 vaccine. Sequencing was performed with immunoSEQ multiplex PCR; in TCRdb, only in-frame clones are kept and a portion is missing. The sample has 55,000 to 75,000 clones, about 85% seen once; the top ten hold around 21%. Source: peripheral blood, taken on day 0 of AZD1222 vaccination. The receptors were sampled from an adult in good health. The CDR3 runs from the conserved cysteine through the conserved F or W. The D gene is left open where the match is weak. Size values are once, few and many counts, or a class for expanded clones, and some rows have none.

j_gene: TRBJ2-1; v_gene: TRBV7-7; len: 15; abundance: NA; d_gene: NA; CDR3nt: TGTGCTAGCAGCTTAATGACCGCCCCAGCGGGTGAGCAGTTCTTC; CDR3aa: CASSLMTAPAGEQFF
j_gene: TRBJ2-1; v_gene: TRBV7-9; len: 18; abundance: NA; d_gene: TRBD2; CDR3nt: TGTGCCAGCAGCTCGCATGGACTAGCGCCGGGCGGGTACAATGAGCAGTTCTTC; CDR3aa: CASSSHGLAPGGYNEQFF
j_gene: TRBJ2-7; v_gene: TRBV6-5; len: 12; abundance: NA; d_gene: NA; CDR3nt: TGTGCCAGCAACGACAGCCGCTACGAGCAGTACTTC; CDR3aa: CASNDSRYEQYF
j_gene: TRBJ2-3; v_gene: TRBV7-9; len: 15; abundance: once; d_gene: TRBD1; CDR3nt: TGTGCCAGCAGCCCCAGGGCAGGGGGCGCAGATACGCAGTATTTT; CDR3aa: CASSPRAGGADTQYF
j_gene: TRBJ2-7; v_gene: TRBV2; len: 15; abundance: medium-sized; d_gene: TRBD1; CDR3nt: TGTGCCAGCAGTATCGATCCGGGACAGACCTACGAGCAGTACTTC; CDR3aa: CASSIDPGQTYEQYF
j_gene: TRBJ1-2; v_gene: TRBV7-2; len: 14; abundance: NA; d_gene: TRBD1; CDR3nt: TGTGCCAGCAGCCCATACAGGGGGCCCGGTGGCTACACCTTC; CDR3aa: CASSPYRGPGGYTF
j_gene: TRBJ2-3; v_gene: TRBV9; len: 15; abundance: NA; d_gene: TRBD2; CDR3nt: TGTGCCAGCAGCGTTGCCAGCGGGGTTCGAGATACGCAGTATTTT; CDR3aa: CASSVASGVRDTQYF
j_gene: TRBJ1-1; v_gene: TRBV6-5; len: 15; abundance: once; d_gene: NA; CDR3nt: TGTGCCAGCAGCCAAAACCGACAGAGAAACACTGAAGCTTTCTTT; CDR3aa: CASSQNRQRNTEAFF
j_gene: TRBJ2-7; v_gene: TRBV6-6; len: 17; abundance: NA; d_gene: TRBD2; CDR3nt: TGTGCCAGCAGTCCCACAACTAGCGGGGGGACCTTTTACGAGCAGTACTTC; CDR3aa: CASSPTTSGGTFYEQYF
j_gene: TRBJ2-5; v_gene: TRBV14; len: 17; abundance: once; d_gene: TRBD2; CDR3nt: TGTGCCAGCAGCGCCGAACTACTAGCGGGGGGGCGTGAGACCCAGTACTTC; CDR3aa: CASSAELLAGGRETQYF
j_gene: TRBJ2-3; v_gene: TRBV2; len: 15; abundance: NA; d_gene: NA; CDR3nt: TGTGCCAGCAGTGAAAGACAGCCCAGCACAGATACGCAGTATTTT; CDR3aa: CASSERQPSTDTQYF
j_gene: TRBJ2-7; v_gene: TRBV6-1; len: 15; abundance: NA; d_gene: TRBD2; CDR3nt: TGTGCCAGCAGTGAGGATGAGCGGGAGTGGGGCGAGCAGTACTTC; CDR3aa: CASSEDEREWGEQYF
j_gene: TRBJ2-3; v_gene: TRBV5-1; len: 13; abundance: NA; d_gene: NA; CDR3nt: TGCGCCAGCAGCGCACGGTATGGAGATACGCAGTATTTT; CDR3aa: CASSARYGDTQYF
j_gene: TRBJ2-7; v_gene: TRBV27; len: 14; abundance: NA; d_gene: NA; CDR3nt: TGTGCCAGCAGTTTATCGGACCACCCCTACGAGCAGTACTTC; CDR3aa: CASSLSDHPYEQYF
j_gene: TRBJ2-1; v_gene: TRBV2; len: 16; abundance: NA; d_gene: TRBD2; CDR3nt: TGTGCCAGCAGTGAGGGTTTCGGGGGGTCGGACAATGAGCAGTTCTTC; CDR3aa: CASSEGFGGSDNEQFF
j_gene: TRBJ2-3; v_gene: TRBV5-1; len: 16; abundance: NA; d_gene: TRBD2; CDR3nt: TGCGCCAGCGTCAAGGCGACTAGCGGGGTAGGAGATACGCAGTATTTT; CDR3aa: CASVKATSGVGDTQYF
j_gene: TRBJ1-2; v_gene: TRBV5-4; len: 13; abundance: NA; d_gene: TRBD1; CDR3nt: TGTGCCAGCAGAGGAGGGGGCGCGAATGGCTACACCTTC; CDR3aa: CASRGGGANGYTF
j_gene: TRBJ1-5; v_gene: TRBV19; len: 12; abundance: NA; d_gene: NA; CDR3nt: TGTGCCAGTAGTGTGGGAAATCAGCCCCAGCATTTT; CDR3aa: CASSVGNQPQHF
j_gene: TRBJ1-3; v_gene: TRBV5-1; len: 13; abundance: NA; d_gene: TRBD1; CDR3nt: TGCGCCAGCAGCTTGGGACAGGGGGACACCATATATTTT; CDR3aa: CASSLGQGDTIYF
j_gene: TRBJ1-1; v_gene: TRBV3-1/TRBV3-2; len: 15; abundance: NA; d_gene: TRBD1; CDR3nt: TGTGCCAGCAGCCAATTGGCAGGGGGCGGAACTGAAGCTTTCTTT; CDR3aa: CASSQLAGGGTEAFF
j_gene: TRBJ2-3; v_gene: TRBV5-1; len: 13; abundance: NA; d_gene: NA; CDR3nt: TGCGCCAGCAGCCTACACCTCACAGATACGCAGTATTTT; CDR3aa: CASSLHLTDTQYF
j_gene: TRBJ2-5; v_gene: TRBV9; len: 15; abundance: NA; d_gene: NA; CDR3nt: TGTGCCAGCAGCGTCGGGGGACATTCACAAGAGACCCAGTACTTC; CDR3aa: CASSVGGHSQETQYF
j_gene: TRBJ2-2; v_gene: TRBV7-8; len: 16; abundance: once; d_gene: TRBD2; CDR3nt: TGTGCCAGCAGCTTTGTCAGCGGGAGTCACACCGGGGAGCTGTTTTTT; CDR3aa: CASSFVSGSHTGELFF
j_gene: TRBJ2-1; v_gene: TRBV7-3; len: 13; abundance: NA; d_gene: TRBD1; CDR3nt: TGTGCCAGCAGCTCAAGGGGGCGAGATGAGCAGTTCTTC; CDR3aa: CASSSRGRDEQFF
j_gene: TRBJ1-2; v_gene: TRBV19; len: 12; abundance: few; d_gene: NA; CDR3nt: TGTGCCAGTAGGGGGGATGCTTATGGCTACACCTTC; CDR3aa: CASRGDAYGYTF
j_gene: TRBJ1-3; v_gene: TRBV7-9; len: 14; abundance: once; d_gene: NA; CDR3nt: TGTGCCAGCAGCTTACAGGACTCTGGAAACACCATATATTTT; CDR3aa: CASSLQDSGNTIYF
j_gene: TRBJ1-4; v_gene: TRBV7-9; len: 13; abundance: NA; d_gene: NA; CDR3nt: TGTGCCAGCACCAAGCTTCCAGGGGAAAAACTGTTTTTT; CDR3aa: CASTKLPGEKLFF
j_gene: TRBJ2-5; v_gene: TRBV6-2/TRBV6-3; len: 12; abundance: few; d_gene: NA; CDR3nt: TGTGCCAGCAGTTACCCCCCTGAGACCCAGTACTTC; CDR3aa: CASSYPPETQYF
j_gene: TRBJ2-2; v_gene: TRBV25-1; len: 15; abundance: NA; d_gene: NA; CDR3nt: TGTGCCAGCAGTGAACAACTAGCTTACCCCGGGGAGCTGTTTTTT; CDR3aa: CASSEQLAYPGELFF
j_gene: TRBJ1-4; v_gene: TRBV11-2; len: 15; abundance: NA; d_gene: TRBD1; CDR3nt: TGTGCCAGCAGCTTGGACGGGACAGTTAATGAAAAACTGTTTTTT; CDR3aa: CASSLDGTVNEKLFF
j_gene: TRBJ2-2; v_gene: TRBV5-1; len: 18; abundance: NA; d_gene: TRBD1; CDR3nt: TGCGCCAGCAGTCCAGGTTTCTTGGGACAGGGAACAGCCGGGGAGCTGTTTTTT; CDR3aa: CASSPGFLGQGTAGELFF
j_gene: TRBJ1-3; v_gene: TRBV9; len: 16; abundance: NA; d_gene: NA; CDR3nt: TGTGCCAGCAGCGTAGAGGTTTCTGTCTCTGGAAACACCATATATTTT; CDR3aa: CASSVEVSVSGNTIYF
j_gene: TRBJ2-1; v_gene: TRBV7-9; len: 14; abundance: NA; d_gene: NA; CDR3nt: TGTGCCAGTCGTGGAATGAGCTCCTACAATGAGCAGTTCTTC; CDR3aa: CASRGMSSYNEQFF
j_gene: TRBJ2-7; v_gene: TRBV7-8; len: 13; abundance: NA; d_gene: TRBD2; CDR3nt: TGTGCCAGCAGCTTCAGGGACTACTACGAGCAGTACTTC; CDR3aa: CASSFRDYYEQYF
j_gene: TRBJ1-1; v_gene: TRBV12-3/TRBV12-4; len: 12; abundance: NA; d_gene: NA; CDR3nt: TGTGCCAGCAGTTTTGCGAACACTGAAGCTTTCTTT; CDR3aa: CASSFANTEAFF
j_gene: TRBJ2-1; v_gene: TRBV9; len: 15; abundance: once; d_gene: NA; CDR3nt: TGTGCCAGCAGCGTAGGGCAGGGTAGGTACAATGAGCAGTTCTTC; CDR3aa: CASSVGQGRYNEQFF
j_gene: TRBJ1-5; v_gene: TRBV5-6; len: 15; abundance: NA; d_gene: TRBD1; CDR3nt: TGTGCCAGCAGCTCCTCGGGACAGCTCTATCAGCCCCAGCATTTT; CDR3aa: CASSSSGQLYQPQHF
j_gene: TRBJ1-1; v_gene: TRBV5-5; len: 13; abundance: NA; d_gene: NA; CDR3nt: TGTGCCAGCAGCCAAGGGGAAAACACTGAAGCTTTCTTT; CDR3aa: CASSQGENTEAFF
j_gene: TRBJ1-1; v_gene: TRBV10-2; len: 14; abundance: NA; d_gene: TRBD1; CDR3nt: TGCGCCAGCAGTCACAGGGGAGTAGGGACTGAAGCTTTCTTT; CDR3aa: CASSHRGVGTEAFF
j_gene: TRBJ2-5; v_gene: TRBV19; len: 13; abundance: NA; d_gene: NA; CDR3nt: TGTGCCAGTAGTATGATCAAGGGAGAGACCCAGTACTTC; CDR3aa: CASSMIKGETQYF
j_gene: TRBJ2-5; v_gene: TRBV6-1; len: 15; abundance: NA; d_gene: NA; CDR3nt: TGTGCCAGCAGTGAAAGGGGGGTCGGCCCAAAGACCCAGTACTTC; CDR3aa: CASSERGVGPKTQYF
j_gene: TRBJ1-2; v_gene: TRBV3-1/TRBV3-2; len: 15; abundance: NA; d_gene: TRBD1; CDR3nt: TGTGCCAGCAGCCCTGATAAGGGACAGGTCTATGGCTACACCTTC; CDR3aa: CASSPDKGQVYGYTF
j_gene: TRBJ2-1; v_gene: TRBV5-1; len: 15; abundance: NA; d_gene: TRBD1; CDR3nt: TGCGCCAGCAGCTTGGGGGACAGAAGCCACAATGAGCAGTTCTTC; CDR3aa: CASSLGDRSHNEQFF
j_gene: TRBJ2-1; v_gene: TRBV7-8; len: 15; abundance: NA; d_gene: TRBD2; CDR3nt: TGTGCCAGCAGTGTAGTTGCTAGCGGGGGTGATGAGCAGTTCTTC; CDR3aa: CASSVVASGGDEQFF
j_gene: TRBJ1-4; v_gene: TRBV18; len: 17; abundance: NA; d_gene: NA; CDR3nt: TGTGCCAGCTCACCGGACAGCCGACCCTCAACTAATGAAAAACTGTTTTTT; CDR3aa: CASSPDSRPSTNEKLFF
j_gene: TRBJ2-5; v_gene: TRBV5-1; len: 14; abundance: NA; d_gene: NA; CDR3nt: TGCGCCAGCTCGACTAGACAGGGCTTGGAGACCCAGTACTTC; CDR3aa: CASSTRQGLETQYF
j_gene: TRBJ2-1; v_gene: TRBV15; len: 13; abundance: NA; d_gene: NA; CDR3nt: TGTGCCACCAGCAGTAGTACGGGGGGCGAGCAGTTCTTC; CDR3aa: CATSSSTGGEQFF
j_gene: TRBJ2-1; v_gene: TRBV5-1; len: 16; abundance: NA; d_gene: NA; CDR3nt: TGCGCCAGCAGCTCTCGTGGAGCGGACTCCTACAATGAGCAGTTCTTC; CDR3aa: CASSSRGADSYNEQFF
j_gene: TRBJ2-7; v_gene: TRBV12-3/TRBV12-4; len: 12; abundance: NA; d_gene: NA; CDR3nt: TGTGCCAGCAGTTTTGGGCCCTACGAGCAGTACTTC; CDR3aa: CASSFGPYEQYF
j_gene: TRBJ1-1; v_gene: TRBV11-2; len: 12; abundance: few; d_gene: NA; CDR3nt: TGTGCCAGCAGCTTAGATGCAACTGAAGCTTTCTTT; CDR3aa: CASSLDATEAFF
j_gene: TRBJ1-2; v_gene: TRBV12-3/TRBV12-4; len: 13; abundance: NA; d_gene: TRBD1; CDR3nt: TGTGCCAGCAGCCTCGGACAGGGGTACGGCTACACCTTC; CDR3aa: CASSLGQGYGYTF